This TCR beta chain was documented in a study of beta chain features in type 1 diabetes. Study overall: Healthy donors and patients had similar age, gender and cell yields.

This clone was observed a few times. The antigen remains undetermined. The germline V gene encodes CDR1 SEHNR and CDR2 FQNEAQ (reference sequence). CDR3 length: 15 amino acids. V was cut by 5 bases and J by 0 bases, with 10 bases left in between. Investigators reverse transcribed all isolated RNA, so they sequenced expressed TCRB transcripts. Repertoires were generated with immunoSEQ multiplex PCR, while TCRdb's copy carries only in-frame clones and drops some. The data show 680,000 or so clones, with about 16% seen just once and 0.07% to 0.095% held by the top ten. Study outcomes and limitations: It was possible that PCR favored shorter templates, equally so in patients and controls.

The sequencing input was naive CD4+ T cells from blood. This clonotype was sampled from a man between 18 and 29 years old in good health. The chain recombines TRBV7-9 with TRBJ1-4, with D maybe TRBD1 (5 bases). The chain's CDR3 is CASSLDTTTNEKLFF. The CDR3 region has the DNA TGTGCCAGCAGCCTGGACACCACAACTAATGAAAAACTGTTTTTT. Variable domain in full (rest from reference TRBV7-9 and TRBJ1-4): DTGVSQNPRHKITKRGQNVTFRCDPISEHNRLYWYRQTLGQGPEFLTYFQNEAQLEKSRLLSDRFSAERPKGSFSTLEIQRTEQGDSAMYLCASSLDTTTNEKLFFGSGTQLSVL.